Presented here are 31 T cell receptor beta chains from one specimen sequenced in a study of shared clonotypes between healthy human individuals. TCRdb keeps only in-frame clones here, not all; method: immunoSEQ multiplex PCR. Of 450,000 to 650,000 clones listed, just over 75% are singletons. Sequenced sample: PBMCs. The receptor set was obtained from a woman aged 40 to 50 in good health. Some clones in this sample may be carry-over from other donors' samples.

This clone was counted a single time. CDR3 residues: CASSLGADSYEQYF. The CDR3, as DNA: TGTGCCAGCAGCTTGGGAGCGGACTCCTACGAGCAGTACTTC. The rearrangement uses TRBV7-2 and TRBJ2-7, with D maybe TRBD2 (5 bases). V was pared by 3 bases and J by 0 bases, with 9 bases between. Germline V CDR1 and CDR2: SGHTA, FQGNSA. CDR3 length equals 14 residues. Full variable domain (outside the CDR3, taken from reference TRBV7-2 and TRBJ2-7): GAGVSQSPSNKVTEKGKDVELRCDPISGHTALYWYRQSLGQGLEFLIYFQGNSAPDKSGLPSDRFSAERTGGSVSTLTIQRTQQEDSAVYLCASSLGADSYEQYFGPGTRLTVT.

This clone turned up a few times. V usage is TRBV6-5 and J usage is TRBJ2-1; a possible D gene is TRBD1 (6 bases). The V end was cut by 4 bases, the J end by 3 bases, with 16 bases between. Germline assignment: CDR1 MNHEY and CDR2 SVGAGI. The CDR3 contains 16 residues. The CDR3 sequence is CASSSLGEGGYNEQFF. CDR3 DNA sequence: TGTGCCAGCAGTTCCCTCGGGGAAGGGGGCTACAATGAGCAGTTCTTC.

The chain has TRBV30 and TRBJ2-1, with D uncertain. The V end lost 2 bases, the J end lost 0 bases, and 8 bases lay between the germline ends. The CDR3 contains 14 residues. Germline CDR1 and CDR2: GTSNPN and SVGIG (reference sequence). This CDR3 is CAWSRVNSYNEQFF. CDR3 DNA sequence: TGTGCCTGGAGTCGAGTGAACTCCTACAATGAGCAGTTCTTC.

This rearrangement joins TRBV2 to TRBJ2-7; D is unresolved. The CDR3 extends over 13 amino acids. Trimming removed 1 base at V and 5 bases at J, with 9 bases between. Germline loops: CDR1 SNHLY, CDR2 FYNNEI. CDR3 amino acids: CASSEGPGDEQYF. The CDR3, as DNA: TGTGCCAGCAGTGAAGGGCCGGGCGACGAGCAGTACTTC.

This chain connects TRBV19 to TRBJ1-2; no firm D call. V lost 4 bases to trimming and J lost 0 bases, with 9 bases between them. Germline CDR1 LNHDA, CDR2 SQIVND (reference sequence). This CDR3 comprises 14 residues. The CDR3 nucleotides read TGTGCCAGTAGTAGGGCCGGCGCTAACTATGGCTACACCTTC. It encodes CASSRAGANYGYTF.

The rearrangement joins TRBV28 to TRBJ1-2; D is perhaps TRBD1 (5 bases). The CDR3 totals 14 residues. With 6 bases removed from V and 3 bases from J, the gap between germline ends came to 14 bases. Per germline, CDR1 MDHEN and CDR2 SYDVKM. The CDR3 sequence is CASRTGGVDYGYTF. The CDR3, as DNA: TGTGCCAGCAGGACGGGAGGGGTCGACTATGGCTACACCTTC.

The chain combines TRBV9 with TRBJ2-3, with D unresolved. The V end lost 0 bases, the J end lost 0 bases, and 11 bases lay between the germline ends. Germline assignment: CDR1 SGDLS and CDR2 YYNGEE. CDR3 length: 16 amino acids. CDR3 sequence: CASSVGSAASTDTQYF. The CDR3, as DNA: TGTGCCAGCAGCGTAGGCTCGGCGGCAAGCACAGATACGCAGTATTTT.

The genes are TRBV7-9 and TRBJ2-7, with 12 bases fitting TRBD2. Trimming removed 5 bases from V and 7 bases from J; junction bases left unmatched: 12. The CDR3 has 16 residues. Germline-derived CDR1 and CDR2 are SEHNR and FQNEAQ (reference sequence). DNA of the CDR3: TGTGCCAGCAGCCCCGCCTGGGCTAGCGGGAGGGTGGAGCAGTACTTC. Translation gives CASSPAWASGRVEQYF.

V is TRBV10-1 and J is TRBJ2-7, with D possibly TRBD1 on 5 matching bases. The CDR3 sequence is 13 residues long. The germline gives CDR1 WNHNN, CDR2 SYGVQD (reference sequence). Trimming shortened V by 9 bases and J by 6 bases, and 18 bases separated the two germline ends. The CDR3 reads CASSPGSVGEQYF. In DNA, the CDR3 is TGCGCCAGTAGCCCAGGGTCGGTGGGCGAGCAGTACTTC.

CDR3 nucleotide sequence: TGTGCCAGCAGCCCCCGCCTCAAGGGGTTAGTGGTTACCTACAATGAGCAGTTCTTC. This encodes CASSPRLKGLVVTYNEQFF. The chain is built from TRBV11-2 and TRBJ2-1; maybe TRBD1 (5 bases). Between the trimmed V and J ends, which lost 5 bases and 2 bases, there was a span of 25 bases. CDR3 length equals 19 residues. Germline-derived CDR1 and CDR2 are SGHAT and FQNNGV.

The V call is TRBV11-2, the J call TRBJ2-3; D is undetermined. CDR3 length equals 13 residues. The germline CDR1 and CDR2 sequences are SGHAT and FQNNGV. Trimming took 1 base from V and 7 from J, leaving 9 bases between them. This CDR3 is CASSLVYSHTQYF. CDR3 nucleotide sequence: TGTGCCAGCAGCTTAGTGTACTCACATACGCAGTATTTT. Full variable domain (missing parts from reference TRBV11-2 and TRBJ2-3): EAGVAQSPRYKIIEKRQSVAFWCNPISGHATLYWYQQILGQGPKLLIQFQNNGVVDDSQLPKDRFSAERLKGVDSTLKIQPAKLEDSAVYLCASSLVYSHTQYFGPGTRLTVL.

The V call is TRBV5-5, the J call TRBJ1-2, with D unresolved. CDR1 is SGHKS, CDR2 YYEKEE, per germline (reference sequence). V was clipped by 1 base and J by 4 bases, with 8 bases between them. This CDR3 has 13 residues. This chain's CDR3 is CASSLSTPYGYTF. The CDR3 DNA sequence: TGTGCCAGCAGCTTGTCCACCCCCTATGGCTACACCTTC.

Remarks on this clone: Distinct nucleotide sequences in the sample also encode this CDR3. This sequence joins TRBV7-6 and TRBJ2-5, with D possibly being TRBD1 (5 bases). The CDR3 covers 13 residues. Trimming took 0 bases from V and 5 from J, leaving 7 bases between them. Per the germline V gene, CDR1 is SGHVS and CDR2 is FNYEAQ. CDR3 residues: CASSLAGRETQYF. CDR3 bases: TGTGCCAGCAGCTTAGCGGGGCGGGAGACCCAGTACTTC.

The CDR3 region is CASTYPIQETQYF. The CDR3 DNA follows: TGTGCCAGCACCTATCCTATCCAAGAGACCCAGTACTTC. J is TRBJ2-5 and V is TRBV6-1; D is unresolved. This CDR3 region has 13 residues. The germline V and J ends were trimmed by 7 bases and 1 base, with 10 bases remaining between them. CDR1 is MNHNS and CDR2 is SASEGT in the germline V gene.

This clone was counted a few times. The chain recombines TRBV2 with TRBJ2-2; the match to TRBD2 covers 7 bases. The CDR3 covers 15 residues. V lost 5 bases to trimming and J lost 5 bases; unmatched junction nucleotides: 8. The germline gives CDR1 SNHLY, CDR2 FYNNEI. The CDR3 nucleotides read TGTGCCAGCAGTCCTCTAGCGGCCGAGACCGGGGAGCTGTTTTTT. Amino acids: CASSPLAAETGELFF.

Note on this clone: The likely explanation is a read error, given a far larger clone one base away. The V gene is TRBV2, the J gene TRBJ1-2, with 8 bases identical to TRBD1. This CDR3 contains 15 residues. Germline trimming cut 6 bases from V and 4 bases from J; bases unmatched to any gene: 10. The V gene's germline CDR1 is SNHLY and CDR2 FYNNEI. The CDR3 bases are TGTGCCAGCAGGCGGGGCAGGGGGCTCATCTATGGCTACACCTTC. Its protein is CASRRGRGLIYGYTF.

This clone has more than one count but fewer than ten. Other DNA sequences within the sample encode an identical CDR3. The chain combines TRBV29-1 with TRBJ1-1, with D maybe TRBD1 (5 bases). The length of the CDR3 is 15 residues. Trimming took 5 bases from V and 0 from J, leaving 16 bases between them. CDR1 and CDR2 from the germline V gene are SQVTM and ANQGSEA. The CDR3 DNA sequence: TGCAGCGTTAGGGCGGGGTGGGGCATGAACACTGAAGCTTTCTTT. It is translated as CSVRAGWGMNTEAFF.

The rearrangement joins TRBV4-2 to TRBJ2-3; D is unresolved. Germline V gene data show CDR1 as LGHNA and CDR2 as YNFKEQ. The CDR3 sequence is 14 residues long. V was trimmed by 1 base and J by 6 bases, leaving 11 bases between them. The CDR3 nucleotides are TGTGCCAGCAGCCAAGGTGTGGGAACCGATACGCAGTATTTT. This sequence encodes CASSQGVGTDTQYF.

J is TRBJ2-3 and V is TRBV5-1; 10 bases map to TRBD2. V was clipped by 0 bases and J by 4 bases; unmatched bases: 5. Germline V CDR1 and CDR2: SGHRS, YFSETQ. This CDR3 spans 16 amino acids. Written as DNA, the CDR3 is TGCGCCAGCAGCTTGGGAGCGGGAGGGCCCCCAGATACGCAGTATTTT. Protein product: CASSLGAGGPPDTQYF.

This sequence joins TRBV19 and TRBJ1-5; D is unclear. The CDR3 loop spans 15 amino acids. Trimming took 3 bases from V and 0 from J, leaving 9 bases between them. Per germline, CDR1 LNHDA and CDR2 SQIVND (reference sequence). The CDR3: CASSIVGNSNQPQHF. The DNA of the CDR3 is TGTGCCAGTAGTATTGTAGGGAATAGCAATCAGCCCCAGCATTTT.

The chain has TRBV5-1 and TRBJ2-7; possible D gene TRBD2, 7 bases. The CDR3 consists of 14 residues. Germline loops: CDR1 SGHRS, CDR2 YFSETQ. Trimming took off 3 bases at V and 5 bases at J, with 15 bases between the two ends. The CDR3 reads CASSWSRGGDEQYF. The CDR3 region has the DNA TGCGCCAGCAGCTGGTCCAGGGGAGGGGACGAGCAGTACTTC.

The V gene is TRBV5-1, the J gene TRBJ2-5; D gene unclear. Germline lookup yields CDR1 SGHRS and CDR2 YFSETQ. V dropped 1 base and J dropped 0 bases, with 4 bases sitting between them. The length of the CDR3 is 13 residues. CDR3 sequence (DNA): TGCGCCAGCAGCTTGCGGTACCAAGAGACCCAGTACTTC. It yields the protein CASSLRYQETQYF.

In its sample, this clone was seen once. The chain recombines TRBV5-1 with TRBJ1-4; 8 nucleotides agree with TRBD1. The J segment lost 6 bases and the V segment lost 5 bases, leaving 0 bases of the junction unmatched. CDR1 is SGHRS and CDR2 is YFSETQ in the germline V gene. CDR3 length equals 12 residues. Here the CDR3 reads CASRTGDEKLFF. In DNA form, the CDR3 reads TGCGCCAGCAGGACAGGGGATGAAAAACTGTTTTTT. Supplemented by reference TRBV5-1 and TRBJ1-4, the full variable domain reads KAGVTQTPRYLIKTRGQQVTLSCSPISGHRSVSWYQQTPGQGLQFLFEYFSETQRNKGNFPGRFSGRQFSNSRSEMNVSTLELGDSALYLCASRTGDEKLFFGSGTQLSVL.

This chain joins TRBV28 and TRBJ1-2; D is ambiguous. This CDR3 comprises 14 residues. Germline CDR1 and CDR2: MDHEN and SYDVKM. V shed 2 bases and J shed 1 base, with 8 bases lying between them. This CDR3 is CASSLGSNNYGYTF. DNA for the CDR3: TGTGCCAGCAGTTTAGGCTCAAATAACTATGGCTACACCTTC.

This clone was detected ten times or more. The rearrangement joins TRBV4-3 to TRBJ1-1; 11 bases align to TRBD1. The CDR3 has 14 amino acids. V lost 5 bases and J lost 5; bases outside the gene matches: 4. Germline V gene sequence: CDR1 LGHNA, CDR2 YSLEER. Here the CDR3 DNA reads TGCGCCAGCAGCGACGGGACAGGGGGGACTGAAGCTTTCTTT. This encodes CASSDGTGGTEAFF.

This rearrangement joins TRBV11-3 to TRBJ2-1; 8 bases align to TRBD2. The CDR3 extends over 16 amino acids. After removal of 3 bases from V and 2 bases from J, the junction contained 6 bases not matched to a gene. The germline CDR1 and CDR2 sequences are SGHNT and YENEEA. CDR3 coding DNA: TGTGCCAGCAGCTTCTCAAGCGGGAGTCCCTACAATGAGCAGTTCTTC. Translating it yields CASSFSSGSPYNEQFF.

On this clone itself: The identical CDR3 is also encoded by other nucleotide sequences in the sample. The rearrangement uses TRBV9 and TRBJ2-1, with 8 positions matching TRBD2. V shed 0 bases and J 6 bases; nucleotides not matched to a gene: 5. The germline V gene encodes CDR1 SGDLS and CDR2 YYNGEE. The CDR3 spans 15 residues. The CDR3 DNA is TGTGCCAGCAGCGTAGAGGGGACTAGGGGCAATGAGCAGTTCTTC. Protein product: CASSVEGTRGNEQFF.

J is TRBJ2-5 and V is TRBV5-3, with 8 bases identical to TRBD1. TRBV5-3 is an ORF, and what it does is uncertain. The V segment lost 4 bases and the J segment 7 bases; nucleotides outside the gene matches: 18. The CDR3 is 17 amino acids. The CDR3, as DNA: TGTGCCAGAAGCATAAATCCCGGGACAGGACACATTTGGACCCAGTACTTC. It yields the protein CARSINPGTGHIWTQYF.

The J gene is TRBJ2-2, the V gene TRBV2; 10 positions match TRBD1. Trimming at V came to 8 bases and at J to 3 bases, leaving 3 bases not matched to a gene. Germline loops: CDR1 SNHLY, CDR2 FYNNEI. CDR3 length: 14 residues. CDR3 coding DNA: TGTGCCAGCCGGGACAGGGGTGACACCGGGGAGCTGTTTTTT. Protein product: CASRDRGDTGELFF.

This clone has ten or more counts. The identical CDR3 is also encoded by other nucleotide sequences in the sample. The V call is TRBV5-1, the J call TRBJ1-2; D call uncertain. Germline CDR1 and CDR2: SGHRS and YFSETQ. CDR3 size: 12 residues. V lost 2 bases and J lost 5, with 7 bases in between. The CDR3 sequence: CASSFGRYGYTF. CDR3 in DNA: TGCGCCAGCAGCTTCGGACGGTATGGCTACACCTTC.

The chain has TRBV4-1 and TRBJ2-3; no reliable D call. Germline loops: CDR1 MGHRA, CDR2 YSYEKL. The CDR3 is made up of 13 amino acids. Trimming removed 0 bases from V and 2 bases from J, with 3 bases in between. The CDR3 coding sequence is TGCGCCAGCAGCCAAGAAACCACAGATACGCAGTATTTT. Protein: CASSQETTDTQYF.